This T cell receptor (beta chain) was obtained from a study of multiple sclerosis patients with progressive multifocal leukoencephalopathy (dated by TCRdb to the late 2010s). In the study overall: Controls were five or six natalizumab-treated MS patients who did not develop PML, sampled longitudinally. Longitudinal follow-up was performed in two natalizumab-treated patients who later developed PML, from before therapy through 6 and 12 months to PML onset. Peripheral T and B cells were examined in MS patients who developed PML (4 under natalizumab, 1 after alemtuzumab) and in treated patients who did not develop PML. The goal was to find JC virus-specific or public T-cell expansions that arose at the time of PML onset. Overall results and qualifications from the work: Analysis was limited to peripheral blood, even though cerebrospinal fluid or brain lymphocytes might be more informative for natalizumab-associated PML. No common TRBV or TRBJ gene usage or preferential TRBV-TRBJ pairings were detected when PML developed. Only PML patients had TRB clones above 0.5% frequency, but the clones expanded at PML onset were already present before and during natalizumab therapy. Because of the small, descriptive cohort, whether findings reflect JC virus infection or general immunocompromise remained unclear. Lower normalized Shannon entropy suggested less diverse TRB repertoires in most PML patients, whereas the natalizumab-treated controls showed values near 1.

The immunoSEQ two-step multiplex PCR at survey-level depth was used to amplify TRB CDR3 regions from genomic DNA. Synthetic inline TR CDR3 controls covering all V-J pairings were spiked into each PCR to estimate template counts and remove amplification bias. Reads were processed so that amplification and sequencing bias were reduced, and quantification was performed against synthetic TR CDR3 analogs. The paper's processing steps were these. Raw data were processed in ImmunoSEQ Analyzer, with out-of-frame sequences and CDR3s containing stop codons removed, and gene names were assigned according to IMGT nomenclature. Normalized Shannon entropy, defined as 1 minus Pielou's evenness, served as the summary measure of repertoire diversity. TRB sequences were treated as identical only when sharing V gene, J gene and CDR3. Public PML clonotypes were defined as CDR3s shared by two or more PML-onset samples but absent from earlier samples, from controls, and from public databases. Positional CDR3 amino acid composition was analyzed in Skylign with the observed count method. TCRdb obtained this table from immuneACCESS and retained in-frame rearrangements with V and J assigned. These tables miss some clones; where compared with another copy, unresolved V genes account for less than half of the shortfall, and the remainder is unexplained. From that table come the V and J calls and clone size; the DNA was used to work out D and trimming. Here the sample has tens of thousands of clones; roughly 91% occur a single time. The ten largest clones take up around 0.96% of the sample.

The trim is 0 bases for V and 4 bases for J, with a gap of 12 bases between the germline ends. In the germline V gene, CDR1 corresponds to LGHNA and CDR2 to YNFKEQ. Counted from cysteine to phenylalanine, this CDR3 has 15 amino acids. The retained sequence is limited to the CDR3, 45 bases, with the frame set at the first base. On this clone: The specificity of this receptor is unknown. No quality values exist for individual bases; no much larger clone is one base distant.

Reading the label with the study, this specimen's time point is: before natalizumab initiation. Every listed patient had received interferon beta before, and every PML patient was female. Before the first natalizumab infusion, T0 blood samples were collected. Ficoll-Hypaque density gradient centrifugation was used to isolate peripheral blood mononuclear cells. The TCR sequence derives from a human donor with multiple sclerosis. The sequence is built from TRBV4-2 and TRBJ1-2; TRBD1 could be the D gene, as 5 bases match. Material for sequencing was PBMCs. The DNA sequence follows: TGTGCCAGCAGCCAAGATAGACAGACGATCTATGGCTACACCTTC. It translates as CASSQDRQTIYGYTF.